These 15 T cell receptor beta chains came from one sample sequenced in a study of T cell responses to AZD1222 COVID-19 vaccine (dated by TCRdb to about 2021). The receptor library was made with the immunoSEQ multiplex PCR assay. TCRdb re-hosts the immuneACCESS table, in-frame sequences only. Its copies lack some clones; in the studies checked, an unresolved V gene accounts for under half of them, and the cause for the rest is not known. The sample contains tens of thousands of clones, 83% of them found a single time. The ten largest clones take up approximately 1.3% of the sample. Taken with the paper, the label for time point translates to: about 28 days (+/-7) after the second vaccine dose. Sequencing used peripheral blood, obtained 28 days after the second AZD1222 dose. The receptors were sampled from an adult who received the AZD1222 COVID-19 vaccine.

The gene calls are TRBV28 and TRBJ2-7; 7 bases line up with TRBD1. The J segment lost 1 base and the V segment lost 2 bases, leaving 11 bases of the junction unmatched. This CDR3 is built from 17 residues. CDR1 and CDR2 from the germline V gene are MDHEN and SYDVKM. CDR3 residues: CASSLGSRTGASYEQYF. The CDR3 nucleotides read TGTGCCAGCAGTTTAGGTTCCAGAACAGGGGCGTCCTACGAGCAGTACTTC.

The chain couples TRBV14 to TRBJ1-2, with a weak D call TRBD1 (6 bases). Germline V lookup: CDR1 SGHDN, CDR2 FVKESK. V was trimmed by 0 bases and J by 4 bases, leaving 12 bases between them. The CDR3 spans 15 residues. The CDR3 sequence: CASSQDGGRSYGYTF. The DNA for the CDR3 is TGTGCCAGCAGCCAAGACGGGGGGCGATCCTATGGCTACACCTTC.

The rearrangement uses TRBV2 and TRBJ1-5; possible D gene TRBD1, 6 bases. Germline V lookup: CDR1 SNHLY, CDR2 FYNNEI. This CDR3 has 15 residues. Trimming left V 3 bases short and J 4 bases short, with 13 bases between. For the CDR3, the DNA is TGTGCCAGCAGTGATTGGACAGTCCCAAATCAGCCCCAGCATTTT. Translation gives CASSDWTVPNQPQHF.

A few counts support this clone. Written as DNA, the CDR3 is TGTGCCACCAGCAGAGTAAGGGACAGGGGCTACGAGCAGTACTTC. This codes for CATSRVRDRGYEQYF. This chain links TRBV15 with TRBJ2-7; 10 positions agree with TRBD1. Trimming removed 1 base from V and 3 bases from J; junction bases left unmatched: 3. This CDR3 comprises 15 residues. Germline V gene lookup returns CDR1 LNHNV and CDR2 YYDKDF (reference sequence). Complete variable domain (other parts from reference TRBV15 and TRBJ2-7): DAMVIQNPRYQVTQFGKPVTLSCSQTLNHNVMYWYQQKSSQAPKLLFHYYDKDFNNEADTPDNFQSRRPNTSFCFLDIRSPGLGDTAMYLCATSRVRDRGYEQYFGPGTRLTVT.

This clone has only a few counts. The V and J genes are TRBV2 and TRBJ2-3; D is possibly TRBD2 (5 bases). There are 14 residues in the CDR3. V lost 3 bases, J lost 4 bases, and 11 bases lay in between. Germline lookup yields CDR1 SNHLY and CDR2 FYNNEI. The CDR3 region is CASSEERPPDTQYF. The CDR3 bases are TGTGCCAGCAGTGAGGAGCGGCCCCCAGATACGCAGTATTTT.

This chain joins TRBV28 and TRBJ2-1, with 7 bases fitting TRBD2. Germline CDR1 reads MDHEN; CDR2 reads SYDVKM. V trimming: 4 bases; J trimming: 0 bases; junction bases outside the gene matches: 6. The CDR3 has 16 amino acids. The CDR3 DNA is TGTGCCAGCAGTTACGGGGGAGGGAGCTCCTACAATGAGCAGTTCTTC. This translates into CASSYGGGSSYNEQFF.

The chain joins TRBV11-2 to TRBJ2-2; 7 bases are shared with TRBD2. V lost 7 bases, J lost 2 bases, and 10 bases stayed unmatched. CDR3 size: 16 residues. CDR1 is SGHAT, CDR2 FQNNGV, per germline. CDR3 in amino acids: CASTQLGEGNTGELFF. CDR3 DNA: TGTGCCAGCACCCAGTTGGGGGAGGGTAACACCGGGGAGCTGTTTTTT.

This chain joins TRBV7-6 and TRBJ2-1; D perhaps matches TRBD1 (6 bases). V was cut by 5 bases and J by 0 bases, with 11 bases left in between. This CDR3 has 15 amino acids. CDR1 SGHVS and CDR2 FNYEAQ come from the germline V gene. The DNA for the CDR3 is TGTGCCAGCAGCCGCACAGGGAGCTCCTACAATGAGCAGTTCTTC. It specifies CASSRTGSSYNEQFF. The full variable domain, with the rest looked up from reference TRBV7-6 and TRBJ2-1, is GAGVSQSPRYKVTKRGQDVALRCDPISGHVSLYWYRQALGQGPEFLTYFNYEAQQDKSGLPNDRFSAERPEGSISTLTIQRTEQRDSAMYRCASSRTGSSYNEQFFGPGTRLTVL.

J is TRBJ1-2 and V is TRBV14; D is unclear. CDR1 SGHDN and CDR2 FVKESK come from the germline V gene. V was clipped by 1 base and J by 1 base, with 13 bases between them. There are 16 residues in the CDR3. The CDR3 bases are TGTGCCAGCAGCCAAGGGAACTTTGGGAGTAACTATGGCTACACCTTC. It is translated as CASSQGNFGSNYGYTF. The whole variable domain, filled in from reference TRBV14 and TRBJ1-2, reads EAGVTQFPSHSVIEKGQTVTLRCDPISGHDNLYWYRRVMGKEIKFLLHFVKESKQDESGMPNNRFLAERTGGTYSTLKVQPAELEDSGVYFCASSQGNFGSNYGYTFGSGTRLTVV.

The chain employs TRBV19 and TRBJ2-7; 8 nucleotides agree with TRBD1. Germline values: CDR1 LNHDA, CDR2 SQIVND (reference sequence). The CDR3 runs to 15 residues. With 3 bases clipped from V and 3 bases from J, the junction kept 7 bases outside the gene matches. The CDR3 spells CASSMKGQEYYEQYF. The CDR3 coding sequence is TGTGCCAGTAGTATGAAGGGACAGGAGTACTACGAGCAGTACTTC.

In nucleotides, the CDR3 is TGTGCCAGCAGTGAGCGGCCAGGGTACGGAAACACCATATATTTT. Translated, it gives CASSERPGYGNTIYF. V is TRBV2 and J is TRBJ1-3, with TRBD1 as a possible D gene (5 bases). V gave up 3 bases and J gave up 4 bases, with 13 bases separating them. Germline CDR1 and CDR2: SNHLY and FYNNEI. This CDR3 contains 15 residues.

The gene calls are TRBV28 and TRBJ2-7, with a possible D match to TRBD2 (6 bases). The length of the CDR3 is 12 residues. Germline V CDR1 and CDR2: MDHEN, SYDVKM. V was pared by 8 bases and J by 1 base, with 9 bases between. CDR3 protein: CASQRASYEQYF. The CDR3 DNA is TGTGCCAGCCAGCGGGCTTCCTACGAGCAGTACTTC.

This clone was seen a single time. The V gene is TRBV6-2 or TRBV6-3, the J gene TRBJ2-1; D perhaps matches TRBD1 (6 bases). Germline CDR1 is MNHEY and CDR2 is SVGEGT. V was cut by 7 bases and J by 10 bases, with 20 bases left in between. The length of the CDR3 is 14 residues. Here the CDR3 reads CASTPRDIFGEQFF. The CDR3 DNA is TGTGCCAGCACCCCTCGGGACATTTTCGGGGAGCAGTTCTTC.

V gene TRBV3-1 (or the pseudogene TRBV3-2) combines with J gene TRBJ2-2, with TRBD2 identical over 9 bases. There are 14 residues in the CDR3. The J segment lost 4 bases and the V segment lost 10 bases, leaving 7 bases of the junction unmatched. Germline CDR1 and CDR2: LGHDT and YNNKEL (reference sequence). Written as DNA, the CDR3 is TGTGCCACGGGACTAGCCGCAGGCACCGGGGAGCTGTTTTTT. This gives the protein CATGLAAGTGELFF.

The rearrangement joins TRBV11-2 to TRBJ1-1; the D is unclear. Trimming took 0 bases from V and 3 from J, leaving 5 bases between them. Per germline, CDR1 SGHAT and CDR2 FQNNGV. The CDR3 sequence is 13 residues long. The CDR3 is CASSLDRDTEAFF. CDR3 nucleotides: TGTGCCAGCAGCTTAGATCGGGACACTGAAGCTTTCTTT.